The clone carrying this TCR beta chain was seen a handful of times. The data stem from a study of T cell repertoires in cytomegalovirus infection. Across the whole study: CMV infection together with matching HLA type was indicated by public TCR beta signatures.

From the reads, TCRdb called clonotypes with MiXCR, one entry per CDR3 protein. The table records about 150,000 distinct CDR3 sequences, 15% to 20% of them present only once. Trimming took off 1 base at V and 2 bases at J, with 19 bases between the two ends. The CDR3 extends over 17 amino acids. Germline assignment: CDR1 SQVTM and CDR2 ANQGSEA. The origin of this receptor is a human donor in good health (CMV status not recorded). Some clones in this sample may be carry-over from other donors' samples. This chain uses TRBV29-1 with TRBJ2-3, with D possibly TRBD1 on 6 matching bases. Material: CD8+ T cells from PBMCs. The CDR3 protein is CSVEGGTGWGYTDTQYF. CDR3 coding DNA: TGCAGCGTTGAAGGTGGCACAGGGTGGGGGTACACAGATACGCAGTATTTT.